These 14 T cell receptor beta chains were all obtained from the same sample, sequenced in a study of a mutant IDH1 vaccine in newly diagnosed glioma. These receptors' targets are unknown. Time point: week 23, last vaccination. Every single dose of the vaccine, 300 ug of mutant IDH1 20-mer peptide, came with topical imiquimod. The table came from immunoSEQ multiplex PCR; TCRdb's copy has only in-frame clones and leaves some out. The sample includes tens of thousands of clones, roughly 79% seen only once; the top ten take roughly 5%. The specimen was PBMCs, collected from a glioma patient whose treatment included an IDH1 peptide vaccine. The receptors here all came from a middle-aged man with glioma.

The chain links TRBV13 to TRBJ1-1; no definite D call. Germline assignment: CDR1 PRHDT and CDR2 FYEKMQ (reference sequence). V was shortened by 2 bases and J by 3 bases, with 16 bases between the two germline ends. CDR3 length equals 16 residues. The CDR3, as DNA: TGTGCCAGCAGCTTATCGGGGATGGGCCCGGACACTGAAGCTTTCTTT. Its translation: CASSLSGMGPDTEAFF.

The chain joins TRBV5-4 to TRBJ2-7; 8 nucleotides match TRBD1. Per germline, CDR1 SGHNT and CDR2 YYREEE (reference sequence). V lost 6 bases to trimming and J lost 2 bases; unmatched junction nucleotides: 7. This CDR3 is built from 14 residues. The CDR3 DNA reads TGTGCCAGCACCAACAGGGGGTCCCCCTACGAGCAGTACTTC. It yields the protein CASTNRGSPYEQYF.

V gene TRBV7-3 combines with J gene TRBJ2-1; 14 bases are a match to TRBD2. V lost 5 bases, J lost 2 bases, and 8 bases stayed unmatched. The CDR3 is 18 residues long. The V gene's germline CDR1 is SGHTA and CDR2 FQGTGA. This CDR3 reads CASSPGTSGRGAYNEQFF. The CDR3 bases are TGTGCCAGCAGCCCCGGGACTAGCGGGAGAGGGGCCTACAATGAGCAGTTCTTC.

The chain employs TRBV30 and TRBJ1-2; no reliable D call. The ends were cut back, 0 bases at V and 0 bases at J, with 11 bases in the middle. The germline V gene encodes CDR1 GTSNPN and CDR2 SVGIG (reference sequence). The CDR3 extends over 15 amino acids. The CDR3 spells CAWSVSGLANYGYTF. CDR3 nucleotide sequence: TGTGCCTGGAGTGTATCGGGCCTAGCTAACTATGGCTACACCTTC.

The chain couples TRBV6-5 to TRBJ1-1; D is undetermined. The germline V gene has CDR1 MNHEY and CDR2 SVGAGI. This CDR3 comprises 16 residues. V dropped 0 bases and J dropped 4 bases, with 15 bases sitting between them. The CDR3 DNA reads as TGTGCCAGCAGTTACTCAGTCCGGCAGGCGGGCACTGAAGCTTTCTTT. As protein: CASSYSVRQAGTEAFF.

The chain has TRBV2 and TRBJ2-7, with TRBD1 as a possible D gene (6 bases). The length of the CDR3 is 13 residues. Trimming removed 6 bases from V and 1 base from J, with 10 bases in between. Germline-derived CDR1 and CDR2 are SNHLY and FYNNEI. The CDR3 coding sequence is TGTGCCAGCAGGGGGACAATGTCCTACGAGCAGTACTTC. It is translated as CASRGTMSYEQYF.

The V call is TRBV19, the J call TRBJ2-1, with 7 bases identical to TRBD2. The V gene end was trimmed by 9 bases and the J gene end by 0 bases; junction bases not matched to a gene: 5. The CDR3 extends over 14 amino acids. The germline gives CDR1 LNHDA, CDR2 SQIVND (reference sequence). The CDR3 nucleotides read TGTGCCAGCACCGGGGGGAGCTCCTACAATGAGCAGTTCTTC. Translating it yields CASTGGSSYNEQFF.

The rearrangement links TRBV6-1 to TRBJ2-3; TRBD1 agrees at 9 bases. Trimming took 3 bases from V and 3 from J; bases not matched to a gene: 7. Looked up from germline, CDR1 is MNHNS and CDR2 is SASEGT. The CDR3 has 16 amino acids. The CDR3 protein is CASSDRTGGGTDTQYF. The CDR3 bases are TGTGCCAGCAGTGATCGCACAGGGGGCGGGACAGATACGCAGTATTTT.

The chain carries TRBV7-2 and TRBJ2-5; D is unresolved. The CDR3 length is 14 residues. Trimming cost V 1 base and J 6 bases, with 12 bases left between them. The germline gives CDR1 SGHTA, CDR2 FQGNSA. CDR3 residues: CASSLGSVGQTQYF. The CDR3 nucleotides are TGTGCCAGCAGCTTAGGAAGTGTTGGTCAGACCCAGTACTTC.

The J gene is TRBJ2-5, the V gene TRBV29-1; 8 bases agree with TRBD1. The CDR3 contains 12 residues. Germline values: CDR1 SQVTM, CDR2 ANQGSEA. J lost 4 bases, V lost 5 bases, and 3 bases had no gene match. The CDR3 nucleotides read TGCAGCGTTCGTGGGACAGGAGAGACCCAGTACTTC. As protein: CSVRGTGETQYF.

The table lists this clone with a count of one. V usage is TRBV5-5 and J usage is TRBJ1-5; no definite D call. The CDR3 has 17 residues. V was clipped by 2 bases and J by 0 bases, with 15 bases between them. From germline, CDR1 is SGHKS and CDR2 YYEKEE (reference sequence). Written as DNA, the CDR3 is TGTGCCAGCAGCTTTTCTTCGGCAGTTTATAGCAATCAGCCCCAGCATTTT. This encodes CASSFSSAVYSNQPQHF.

The chain has TRBV27 and TRBJ2-3, with TRBD2 matching 8 bases. With V trimmed by 3 bases and J by 0 bases, 2 bases remained unmatched. From germline, CDR1 is MNHEY and CDR2 SMNVEV (reference sequence). This CDR3 region has 15 residues. The CDR3: CASSFGGVSTDTQYF. The DNA of the CDR3 is TGTGCCAGCAGTTTCGGGGGGGTTAGCACAGATACGCAGTATTTT.

The CDR3 sequence is CASSLLGGEQYF. In nucleotides, the CDR3 is TGTGCCAGCAGCTTGTTGGGAGGCGAGCAGTACTTC. The chain joins TRBV7-9 to TRBJ2-7; a weak D match, TRBD2 (6 bases). CDR3 length equals 12 residues. Germline V gives CDR1 SEHNR, CDR2 FQNEAQ (reference sequence). V lost 3 bases to trimming and J lost 6 bases, with 9 bases between them. Supplemented by reference TRBV7-9 and TRBJ2-7, the full variable domain reads DTGVSQNPRHKITKRGQNVTFRCDPISEHNRLYWYRQTLGQGPEFLTYFQNEAQLEKSRLLSDRFSAERPKGSFSTLEIQRTEQGDSAMYLCASSLLGGEQYFGPGTRLTVT.

Written as DNA, the CDR3 is TGTGCCAGCACCCACCAGCGGGGATTAGGCGGGGAGCTGTTTTTT. Encoded protein: CASTHQRGLGGELFF. The chain employs TRBV11-2 and TRBJ2-2, with 7 bases fitting TRBD2. CDR3 length equals 15 residues. Trimming took 7 bases from V and 7 from J; bases not matched to a gene: 12. CDR1 and CDR2 from the germline V gene are SGHAT and FQNNGV. Supplemented by reference TRBV11-2 and TRBJ2-2, the full variable domain reads EAGVAQSPRYKIIEKRQSVAFWCNPISGHATLYWYQQILGQGPKLLIQFQNNGVVDDSQLPKDRFSAERLKGVDSTLKIQPAKLEDSAVYLCASTHQRGLGGELFFGEGSRLTVL.